The 14 T cell receptor beta chains in this list originate from one sample, sequenced in a study of technical replicates of blood from several donors. TCRdb keeps only in-frame clones here, not all; method: immunoSEQ multiplex PCR. The table records around 68,000 clones, 90% to 95% of them present only once. Source material: T cells isolated from PBMCs. Receptors were obtained from a human donor in good health. Some clones in this sample may be carry-over from other donors' samples.

A single count supports this clone. V gene TRBV25-1 combines with J gene TRBJ2-1; possible D gene TRBD1, 7 bases. CDR1 is MGHDK and CDR2 is SYGVNS in the germline V gene. V was pared by 0 bases and J by 4 bases, with 13 bases between. The CDR3 loop spans 16 amino acids. CDR3 residues: CASSEYWGDRYNEQFF. CDR3 nucleotides: TGTGCCAGCAGTGAATATTGGGGGGACAGATACAATGAGCAGTTCTTC.

This chain links TRBV6-1 with TRBJ1-4, with 11 bases fitting TRBD1. This CDR3 contains 15 residues. After removal of 6 bases from V and 7 bases from J, the junction contained 7 bases not matched to a gene. Per the germline V gene, CDR1 is MNHNS and CDR2 is SASEGT. The CDR3 sequence is CASSRGQGAREKLFF. In DNA form, the CDR3 reads TGTGCCAGCAGCCGCGGACAGGGGGCGCGTGAAAAACTGTTTTTT.

CDR3: CASSLEPGTYEQYF. In nucleotides, the CDR3 is TGTGCCAGCAGCCTAGAGCCAGGGACCTACGAGCAGTACTTC. The chain recombines TRBV5-8 with TRBJ2-7; tentative D call: TRBD1 (5 bases). This CDR3 comprises 14 residues. Germline assignment: CDR1 SGHTS and CDR2 YDEGEE. V dropped 4 bases and J dropped 2 bases, with 13 bases sitting between them.

The chain links TRBV5-1 to TRBJ2-1; 7 bases fit TRBD1. Germline loops: CDR1 SGHRS, CDR2 YFSETQ. Unmatched junction bases numbered 5, after V lost 0 bases and J lost 2 bases. This CDR3 is built from 16 residues. CDR3 in DNA: TGCGCCAGCAGCTTGGCAGACAGGGAAACCTACAATGAGCAGTTCTTC. As protein: CASSLADRETYNEQFF.

The rearrangement links TRBV28 to TRBJ1-4; D ambiguous. From germline, CDR1 is MDHEN and CDR2 SYDVKM. The V gene lost 5 bases and the J gene lost 5 bases, with 12 bases spanning the gap. The CDR3 totals 14 residues. CDR3 nucleotides: TGTGCCAGCAGTCCCGGTGGGCTGAATGAAAAACTGTTTTTT. This encodes CASSPGGLNEKLFF.

J is TRBJ2-7 and V is TRBV2; D possibly corresponds to TRBD1 (5 bases). Germline V gives CDR1 SNHLY, CDR2 FYNNEI. The CDR3 loop spans 12 amino acids. Trimming took off 4 bases at V and 7 bases at J, with 11 bases between the two ends. The CDR3 nucleotides are TGTGCCAGCAGTGGTGACAGTCGTGAGCAGTACTTC. Translating gives CASSGDSREQYF.

The rearrangement uses TRBV6-5 and TRBJ2-7; the match to TRBD2 covers 8 bases. This CDR3 contains 13 residues. Germline CDR1 and CDR2: MNHEY and SVGAGI. J was trimmed by 4 bases and V by 5 bases; bases with no gene match: 4. The CDR3 spells CASSREGPYEQYF. CDR3 sequence (DNA): TGTGCCAGCAGTCGGGAGGGACCATACGAGCAGTACTTC.

This clone was observed once. CDR3 in amino acids: CARQISNYGYTF. CDR3 in DNA: TGTGCCCGTCAGATTTCTAACTATGGCTACACCTTC. The chain is built from TRBV30 and TRBJ1-2; D not resolved. The CDR3 contains 12 residues. Trimming left V 8 bases short and J 0 bases short, with 10 bases between. The germline V gene has CDR1 GTSNPN and CDR2 SVGIG (reference sequence).

The CDR3 DNA is TGTGCCAGCAGTTACTTGATCCCCTACCCATACGAGCAGTACTTC. Protein: CASSYLIPYPYEQYF. The chain joins TRBV6-5 to TRBJ2-7; D is unresolved. The CDR3 runs to 15 residues. Germline V gives CDR1 MNHEY, CDR2 SVGAGI. V was trimmed by 1 base and J by 4 bases, leaving 14 bases between them.

This clone is a singleton in its sample. The chain joins TRBV19 to TRBJ1-1, with a tentative D call TRBD1 (5 bases). Trimming removed 3 bases at V and 4 bases at J, with 18 bases between. The CDR3 consists of 16 residues. CDR1 LNHDA and CDR2 SQIVND come from the germline V gene (reference sequence). In nucleotides, the CDR3 is TGTGCCAGTAGTATTTATGGTCAGGGAAGGGGCACTGAAGCTTTCTTT. It yields the protein CASSIYGQGRGTEAFF.

The rearrangement joins TRBV25-1 to TRBJ1-6; the match to TRBD1 covers 8 bases. The CDR3 spans 15 residues. CDR1 MGHDK and CDR2 SYGVNS come from the germline V gene. J gave up 7 bases and V 6 bases, and 8 bases lay outside the gene matches. CDR3 amino acids: CASSVSGTGNSPLHF. For the CDR3, the DNA is TGTGCCAGCAGCGTTTCCGGGACAGGAAATTCACCCCTCCACTTT.

In DNA form, the CDR3 reads TGTGCCAGCAGCTTCGGCGGGGGGACCCAAGAGACCCAGTACTTC. This sequence encodes CASSFGGGTQETQYF. J is TRBJ2-5 and V is TRBV7-3; 8 bases are shared with TRBD2. Germline values: CDR1 SGHTA, CDR2 FQGTGA. The CDR3 covers 15 residues. The junction had 4 bases not matched to a gene; V was cut back by 3 bases and J by 1 base.

The V call is TRBV19, the J call TRBJ1-5; unclear D gene. Germline V gives CDR1 LNHDA, CDR2 SQIVND (reference sequence). With 7 bases removed from V and 0 bases from J, the gap between germline ends came to 7 bases. There are 13 residues in the CDR3. The CDR3: CASIQNSNQPQHF. The CDR3 DNA sequence: TGTGCCAGTATACAGAATAGCAATCAGCCCCAGCATTTT.

This rearrangement joins TRBV10-3 to TRBJ1-4; D gene unclear. V was cut by 5 bases and J by 8 bases, with 9 bases left in between. There are 12 residues in the CDR3. Germline assignment: CDR1 ENHRY and CDR2 SYGVKD. The chain's CDR3 is CAISPGREKLFF. The DNA of the CDR3 is TGTGCCATCAGTCCGGGTAGAGAAAAACTGTTTTTT.